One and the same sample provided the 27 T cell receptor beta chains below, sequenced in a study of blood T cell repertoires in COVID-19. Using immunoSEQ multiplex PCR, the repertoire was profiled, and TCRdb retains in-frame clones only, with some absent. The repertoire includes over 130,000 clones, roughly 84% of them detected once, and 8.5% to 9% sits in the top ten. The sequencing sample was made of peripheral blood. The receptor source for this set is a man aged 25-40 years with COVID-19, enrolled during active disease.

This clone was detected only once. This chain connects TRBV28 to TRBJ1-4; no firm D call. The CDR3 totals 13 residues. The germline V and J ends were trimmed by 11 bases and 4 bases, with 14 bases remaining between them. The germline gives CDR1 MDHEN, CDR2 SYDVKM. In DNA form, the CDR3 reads TGTGCCTCGTCCCGGTTCTTTAATGAAAAACTGTTTTTT. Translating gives CASSRFFNEKLFF. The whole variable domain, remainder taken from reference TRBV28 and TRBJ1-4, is DVKVTQSSRYLVKRTGEKVFLECVQDMDHENMFWYRQDPGLGLRLIYFSYDVKMKEKGDIPEGYSVSREKKERFSLILESASTNQTSMYLCASSRFFNEKLFFGSGTQLSVL.

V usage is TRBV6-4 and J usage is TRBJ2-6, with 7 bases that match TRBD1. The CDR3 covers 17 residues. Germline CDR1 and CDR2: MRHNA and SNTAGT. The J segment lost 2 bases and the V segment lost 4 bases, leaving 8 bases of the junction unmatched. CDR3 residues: CASSAGTGVAGANVLTF. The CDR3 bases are TGTGCCAGCAGTGCTGGTACAGGGGTTGCTGGGGCCAACGTCCTGACTTTC.

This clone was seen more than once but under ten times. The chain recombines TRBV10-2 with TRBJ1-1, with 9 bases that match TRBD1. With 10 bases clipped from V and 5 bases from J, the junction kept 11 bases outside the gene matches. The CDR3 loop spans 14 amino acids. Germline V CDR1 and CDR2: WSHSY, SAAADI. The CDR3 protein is CATRGQGRGTEAFF. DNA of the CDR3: TGCGCCACCAGAGGACAGGGGAGGGGGACTGAAGCTTTCTTT.

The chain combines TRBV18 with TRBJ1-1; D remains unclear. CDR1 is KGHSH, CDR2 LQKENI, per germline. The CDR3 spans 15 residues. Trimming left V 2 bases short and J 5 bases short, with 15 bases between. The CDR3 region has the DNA TGTGCCAGCTCACCAGGATCCGCGGAGGCGACTGAAGCTTTCTTT. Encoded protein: CASSPGSAEATEAFF.

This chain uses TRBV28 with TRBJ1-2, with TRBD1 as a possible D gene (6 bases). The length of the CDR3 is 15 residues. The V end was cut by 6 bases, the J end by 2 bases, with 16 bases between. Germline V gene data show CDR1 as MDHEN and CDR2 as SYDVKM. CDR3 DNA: TGTGCCAGCAGGATGAGGGACACAACGAACTATGGCTACACCTTC. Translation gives CASRMRDTTNYGYTF.

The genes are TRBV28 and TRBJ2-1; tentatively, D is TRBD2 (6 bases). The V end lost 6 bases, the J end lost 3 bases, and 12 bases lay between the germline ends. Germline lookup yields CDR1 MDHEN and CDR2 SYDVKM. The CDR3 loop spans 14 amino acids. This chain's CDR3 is CASSWDSNYNEQFF. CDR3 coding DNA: TGTGCCAGCAGCTGGGACTCGAACTACAATGAGCAGTTCTTC.

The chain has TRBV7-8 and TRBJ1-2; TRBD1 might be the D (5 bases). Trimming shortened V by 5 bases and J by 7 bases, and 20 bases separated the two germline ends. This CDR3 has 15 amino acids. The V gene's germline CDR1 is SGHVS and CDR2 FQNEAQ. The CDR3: CASSQGRDIRGGYTF. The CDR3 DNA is TGTGCCAGCAGCCAGGGTAGAGACATCCGGGGTGGCTACACCTTC.

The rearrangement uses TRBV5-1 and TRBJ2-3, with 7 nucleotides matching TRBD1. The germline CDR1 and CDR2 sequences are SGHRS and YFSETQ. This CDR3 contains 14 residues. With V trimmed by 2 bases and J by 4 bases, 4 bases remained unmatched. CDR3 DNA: TGCGCCAGCAGCTTAGGGCAGGGGGCAGATACGCAGTATTTT. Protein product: CASSLGQGADTQYF.

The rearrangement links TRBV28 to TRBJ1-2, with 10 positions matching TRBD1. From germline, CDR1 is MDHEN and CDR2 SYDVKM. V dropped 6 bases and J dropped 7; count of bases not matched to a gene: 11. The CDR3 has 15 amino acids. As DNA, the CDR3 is TGTGCCAGCAGGGGAACCGGGACAGGGGTATTTGGCTACACCTTC. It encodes CASRGTGTGVFGYTF.

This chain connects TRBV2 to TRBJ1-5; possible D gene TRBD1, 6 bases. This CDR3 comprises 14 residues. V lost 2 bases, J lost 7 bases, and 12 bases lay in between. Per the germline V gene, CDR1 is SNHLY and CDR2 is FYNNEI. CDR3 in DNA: TGTGCCAGCAGTGAACAGGGGCTGTCCCAGCCCCAGCATTTT. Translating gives CASSEQGLSQPQHF. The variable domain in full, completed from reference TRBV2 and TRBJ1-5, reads EPEVTQTPSHQVTQMGQEVILRCVPISNHLYFYWYRQILGQKVEFLVSFYNNEISEKSEIFDDQFSVERPDGSNFTLKIRSTKLEDSAMYFCASSEQGLSQPQHFGDGTRLSIL.

DNA of the CDR3: TGTGCCAGCAGCCGACTAGCCTACGAGCAGTACTTC. It is translated as CASSRLAYEQYF. The genes are TRBV7-8 and TRBJ2-7; possible D gene TRBD2, 6 bases. The CDR3 sequence is 12 residues long. Trimming shortened V by 5 bases and J by 2 bases, and 7 bases separated the two germline ends. Germline CDR1 and CDR2: SGHVS and FQNEAQ.

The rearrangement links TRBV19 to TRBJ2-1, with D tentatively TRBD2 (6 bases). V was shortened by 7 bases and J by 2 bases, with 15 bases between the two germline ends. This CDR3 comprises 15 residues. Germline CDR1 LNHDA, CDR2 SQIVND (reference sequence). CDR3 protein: CASTGVRGAYNEQFF. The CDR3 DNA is TGTGCCAGTACGGGGGTGCGCGGGGCCTACAATGAGCAGTTCTTC.

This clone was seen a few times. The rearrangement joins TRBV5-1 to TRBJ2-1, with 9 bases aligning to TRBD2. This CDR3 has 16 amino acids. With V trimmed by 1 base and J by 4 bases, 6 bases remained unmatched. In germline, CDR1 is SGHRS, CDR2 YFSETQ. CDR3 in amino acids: CASSLSSSGAYNEQFF. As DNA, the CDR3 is TGCGCCAGCAGCTTGTCGTCTAGCGGGGCATACAATGAGCAGTTCTTC. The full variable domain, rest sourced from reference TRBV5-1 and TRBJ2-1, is KAGVTQTPRYLIKTRGQQVTLSCSPISGHRSVSWYQQTPGQGLQFLFEYFSETQRNKGNFPGRFSGRQFSNSRSEMNVSTLELGDSALYLCASSLSSSGAYNEQFFGPGTRLTVL.

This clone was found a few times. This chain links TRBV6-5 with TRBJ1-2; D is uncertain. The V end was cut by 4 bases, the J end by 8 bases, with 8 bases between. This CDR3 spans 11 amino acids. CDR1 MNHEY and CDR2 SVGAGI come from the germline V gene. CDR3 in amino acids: CASSSPRGYTF. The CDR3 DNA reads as TGTGCCAGCAGTTCCCCGAGGGGCTACACCTTC.

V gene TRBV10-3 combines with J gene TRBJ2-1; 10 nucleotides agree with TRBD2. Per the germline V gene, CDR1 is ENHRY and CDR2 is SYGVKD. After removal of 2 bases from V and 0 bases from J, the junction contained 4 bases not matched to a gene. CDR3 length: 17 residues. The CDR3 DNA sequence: TGTGCCATCAGTGAGCGGGCTAGCGGGAGCTCCTACAATGAGCAGTTCTTC. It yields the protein CAISERASGSSYNEQFF.

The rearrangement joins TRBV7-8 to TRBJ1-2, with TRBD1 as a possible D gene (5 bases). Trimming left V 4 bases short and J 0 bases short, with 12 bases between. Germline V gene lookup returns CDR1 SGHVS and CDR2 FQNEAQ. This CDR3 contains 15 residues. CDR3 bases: TGTGCCAGCAGCTCAGGGCCCTCAGCTAACTATGGCTACACCTTC. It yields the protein CASSSGPSANYGYTF.

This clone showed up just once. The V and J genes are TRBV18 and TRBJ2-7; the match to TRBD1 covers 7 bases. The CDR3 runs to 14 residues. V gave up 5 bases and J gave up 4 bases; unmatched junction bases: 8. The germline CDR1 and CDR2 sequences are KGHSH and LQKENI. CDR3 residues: CASSDRVTGYEQYF. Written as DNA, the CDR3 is TGTGCCAGCTCAGACAGGGTGACGGGATACGAGCAGTACTTC.

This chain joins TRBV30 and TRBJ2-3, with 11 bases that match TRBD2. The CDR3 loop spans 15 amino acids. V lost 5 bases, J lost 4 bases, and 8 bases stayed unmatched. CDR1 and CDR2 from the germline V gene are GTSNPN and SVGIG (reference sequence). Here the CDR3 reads CAWPRSGRAPDTQYF. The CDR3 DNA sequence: TGTGCCTGGCCCCGTAGCGGGAGGGCCCCAGATACGCAGTATTTT.

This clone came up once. The CDR3 reads CATGDTLCSYEQYF. The CDR3 region has the DNA TGTGCTACAGGGGACACCCTGTGCTCCTACGAGCAGTACTTC. The genes are TRBV7-7 and TRBJ2-7; the match to TRBD1 covers 7 bases. Germline CDR1 is SSHAT and CDR2 is FNYEAQ (reference sequence). CDR3 length: 14 residues.

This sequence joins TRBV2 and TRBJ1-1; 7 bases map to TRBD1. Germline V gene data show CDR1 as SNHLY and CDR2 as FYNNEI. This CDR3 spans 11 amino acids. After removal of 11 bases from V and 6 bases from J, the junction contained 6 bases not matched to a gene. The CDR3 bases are TGTGCCCTGGAGGGGGCCGCTGAAGCTTTCTTT. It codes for CALEGAAEAFF.

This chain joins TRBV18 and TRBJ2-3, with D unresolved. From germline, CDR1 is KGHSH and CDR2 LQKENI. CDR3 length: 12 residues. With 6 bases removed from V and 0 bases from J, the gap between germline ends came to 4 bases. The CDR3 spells CASSLSTDTQYF. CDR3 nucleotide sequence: TGTGCCAGCTCTCTGAGCACAGATACGCAGTATTTT.

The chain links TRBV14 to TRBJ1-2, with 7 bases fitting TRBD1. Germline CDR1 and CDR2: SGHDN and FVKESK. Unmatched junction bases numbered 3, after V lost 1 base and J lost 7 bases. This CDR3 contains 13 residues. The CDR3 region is CASSQARQGGYTF. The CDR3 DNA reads TGTGCCAGCAGCCAAGCGAGACAGGGTGGCTACACCTTC.

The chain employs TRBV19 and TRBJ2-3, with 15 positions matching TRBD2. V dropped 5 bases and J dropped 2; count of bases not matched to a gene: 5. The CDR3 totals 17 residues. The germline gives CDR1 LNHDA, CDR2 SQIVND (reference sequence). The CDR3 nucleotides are TGTGCCAGTAGTTCGGGACTAGCGGGAGGAAACACAGATACGCAGTATTTT. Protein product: CASSSGLAGGNTDTQYF.

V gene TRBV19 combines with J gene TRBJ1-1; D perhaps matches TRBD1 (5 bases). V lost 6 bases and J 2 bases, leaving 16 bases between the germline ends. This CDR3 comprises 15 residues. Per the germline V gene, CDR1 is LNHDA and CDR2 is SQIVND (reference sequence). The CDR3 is CASRKIDRPNTEAFF. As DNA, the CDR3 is TGTGCCAGTAGGAAGATTGACAGACCAAACACTGAAGCTTTCTTT. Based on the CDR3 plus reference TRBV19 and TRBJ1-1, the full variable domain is DGGITQSPKYLFRKEGQNVTLSCEQNLNHDAMYWYRQDPGQGLRLIYYSQIVNDFQKGDIAEGYSVSREKKESFPLTVTSAQKNPTAFYLCASRKIDRPNTEAFFGQGTRLTVV.

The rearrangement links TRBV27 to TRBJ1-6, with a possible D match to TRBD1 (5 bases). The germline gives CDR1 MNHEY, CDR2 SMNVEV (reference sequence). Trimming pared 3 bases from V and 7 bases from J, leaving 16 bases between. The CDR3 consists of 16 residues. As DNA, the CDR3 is TGTGCCAGCAGTTTCCAGGGATTAGTGGGAAATTCACCCCTCCACTTT. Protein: CASSFQGLVGNSPLHF.

CDR3 sequence: CASSSIKAGRGDYTF. The CDR3 bases are TGTGCCAGTAGTTCCATAAAGGCAGGCCGCGGGGACTACACCTTC. The V gene is TRBV19, the J gene TRBJ1-2; D call uncertain. Trimming cost V 5 bases and J 10 bases, with 23 bases left between them. The CDR3 has 15 residues. Germline CDR1 reads LNHDA; CDR2 reads SQIVND (reference sequence).

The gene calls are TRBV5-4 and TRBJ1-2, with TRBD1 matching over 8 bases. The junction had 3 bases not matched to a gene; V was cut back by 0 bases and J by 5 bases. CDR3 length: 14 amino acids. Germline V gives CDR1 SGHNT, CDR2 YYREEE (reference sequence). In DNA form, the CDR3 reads TGTGCCAGCAGCTTGGTCGACAGGGGATATGGCTACACCTTC. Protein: CASSLVDRGYGYTF.